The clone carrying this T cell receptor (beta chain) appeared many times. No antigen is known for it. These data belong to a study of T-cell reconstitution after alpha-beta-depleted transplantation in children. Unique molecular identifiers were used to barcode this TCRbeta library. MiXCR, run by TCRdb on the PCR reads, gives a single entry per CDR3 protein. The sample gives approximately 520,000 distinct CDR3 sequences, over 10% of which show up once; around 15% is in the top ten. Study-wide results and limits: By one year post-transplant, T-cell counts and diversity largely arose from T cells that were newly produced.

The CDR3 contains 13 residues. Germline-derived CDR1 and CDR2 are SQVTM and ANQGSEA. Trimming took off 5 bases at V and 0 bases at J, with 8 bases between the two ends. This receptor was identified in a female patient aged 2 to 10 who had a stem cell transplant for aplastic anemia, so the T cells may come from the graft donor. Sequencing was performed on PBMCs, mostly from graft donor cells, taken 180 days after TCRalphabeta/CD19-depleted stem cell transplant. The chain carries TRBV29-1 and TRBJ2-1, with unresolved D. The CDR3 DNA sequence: TGCAGCGTTTCGGGCTACTCCTACAATGAGCAGTTCTTC. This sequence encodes CSVSGYSYNEQFF.